A selection of T cell receptor beta chains follows, all from one sample in a study of blood T cell repertoires in COVID-19. This table comes from immunoSEQ multiplex PCR, and its TCRdb copy is limited to in-frame clones, with some not included. The sample consists of fewer than 300,000 clones, under 90% of them appearing once. The sequencing sample was made of peripheral blood. All receptors come from a woman in her forties or fifties who had recovered from COVID-19. The CDR3 runs from the conserved cysteine through the conserved F or W. Each record gives: clone size, J gene, V gene, D gene, CDR3 DNA, CDR3 protein. D genes are given only for firm matches. Where a row states a size, it is once, few, many or the class of an expanded clone; other rows omit it.

>.|TRBJ1-2|TRBV5-4|.
TGTGCCAGCACCTCCTCCCAGGGTTATGGCTACACCTTC
CASTSSQGYGYTF
>few|TRBJ2-1|TRBV13|.
TGTGCCAGCAGCTTAGGGCTGTCTAACAATGAGCAGTTCTTC
CASSLGLSNNEQFF
>.|TRBJ1-2|TRBV21-1|.
TGTGCCAGTCCCGGAACTTCAGGTGGCTATGGCTACACCTTC
CASPGTSGGYGYTF
>.|TRBJ2-1|TRBV10-3|TRBD2
TGTGCCATCAGTGAACCAGCGGGAGACAATGAGCAGTTCTTC
CAISEPAGDNEQFF
>.|TRBJ2-7|TRBV7-3|TRBD2
TGTGCCAGCAGCCGTAGCGCGGGAGCTGTCTACGAGCAGTACTTC
CASSRSAGAVYEQYF
>.|TRBJ2-3|TRBV5-1|TRBD2
TGCGCCAGCCGCTTAGCGGGGGGCACAGATACGCAGTATTTT
CASRLAGGTDTQYF
>.|TRBJ2-1|TRBV23-1|.
TGCGCCAGCAGCCCCGACTCACACCGACAGAAGCTATACAATGAGCAGTTCTTC
CASSPDSHRQKLYNEQFF
>.|TRBJ1-2|TRBV25-1|.
TGTGCCAGCAGTCCCACGGGGAGGGCGGGGGAAGATGGCTACACCTTC
CASSPTGRAGEDGYTF
>.|TRBJ2-7|TRBV5-5|TRBD1
TGTGCCAGCAGCACGGGACAGAGGATTTCCTACGAGCAGTACTTC
CASSTGQRISYEQYF
>.|TRBJ1-2|TRBV5-5|.
TGTGCCAGCAGTCTGGGACTGGATTATGGCTACACCTTC
CASSLGLDYGYTF
>.|TRBJ2-6|TRBV3-1/TRBV3-2|.
TGTGCCAGCAGCCAAGACGCTAGTGGGGCCAACGTCCTGACTTTC
CASSQDASGANVLTF
>.|TRBJ2-2|TRBV27|.
TGTGCCAGCAGCTCCCTCGGGGGGCGAGGCACCGGGGAGCTGTTTTTT
CASSSLGGRGTGELFF
>.|TRBJ1-2|TRBV6-5|TRBD1
TGTGCCAGCAGTTACTCCGGGACAGCCCCTTATGGCTACACCTTC
CASSYSGTAPYGYTF
>.|TRBJ2-7|TRBV5-4|.
TGTGCCAGCAGCTTGGAACAGTCCCTAGCCAACGAGCAGTACTTC
CASSLEQSLANEQYF
>few|TRBJ1-6|TRBV28|.
TGTGCCAGCAGTTTAGAGGGGGGGGCAGCTGATTCACCCCTCCACTTT
CASSLEGGAADSPLHF
>once|TRBJ1-5|TRBV4-3|.
TGCGCCAGCAGCCAAAATGTCCTTGCAGGCAAGGAGCCCCAGCATTTT
CASSQNVLAGKEPQHF
>once|TRBJ1-5|TRBV27|.
TGTGCCAGCAGTTTGGACAATAGCAATCAGCCCCAGCATTTT
CASSLDNSNQPQHF
>.|TRBJ2-1|TRBV20-1|.
TGCAGTGTAGGTAGCAGTGTTGAGCAGTTCTTC
CSVGSSVEQFF
>.|TRBJ2-7|TRBV27|.
TGTGCCAGCAGTTTATCCCCCCCTGACGTAGGGAGAGGAAGGCAGTACTTC
CASSLSPPDVGRGRQYF
>.|TRBJ2-3|TRBV7-2|TRBD2
TGTGCCAGCAGCTTAGGTCCTAGCGGCTCCACAGATACGCAGTATTTT
CASSLGPSGSTDTQYF
>.|TRBJ1-1|TRBV12-3/TRBV12-4|.
TGTGCCAGCAGTTACGCAGGGAACACTGAAGCTTTCTTT
CASSYAGNTEAFF
>once|TRBJ2-5|TRBV4-1|.
TGCGCCAGCAGCCGAGGGGAGACCCAGTACTTC
CASSRGETQYF
>.|TRBJ1-6|TRBV27|.
TGTGCCAGCAGTTCCAGGACAAAACTTAATTCACCCCTCCACTTT
CASSSRTKLNSPLHF
>.|TRBJ1-6|TRBV6-5|.
TGTGCCAGCAGTTACGGGGCTGGGGTGGAGCATTCACCCCTCCACTTT
CASSYGAGVEHSPLHF
>few|TRBJ1-1|TRBV15|TRBD1
TGTGCCACCAGCAGAGAGCCCCTAGGACAGGGCACTGAAGCTTTCTTT
CATSREPLGQGTEAFF
>few|TRBJ2-7|TRBV9|TRBD2
TGTGCCAGCAGCCTATCGAGGGGGACTAGCGGAAACGAGCAGTACTTC
CASSLSRGTSGNEQYF